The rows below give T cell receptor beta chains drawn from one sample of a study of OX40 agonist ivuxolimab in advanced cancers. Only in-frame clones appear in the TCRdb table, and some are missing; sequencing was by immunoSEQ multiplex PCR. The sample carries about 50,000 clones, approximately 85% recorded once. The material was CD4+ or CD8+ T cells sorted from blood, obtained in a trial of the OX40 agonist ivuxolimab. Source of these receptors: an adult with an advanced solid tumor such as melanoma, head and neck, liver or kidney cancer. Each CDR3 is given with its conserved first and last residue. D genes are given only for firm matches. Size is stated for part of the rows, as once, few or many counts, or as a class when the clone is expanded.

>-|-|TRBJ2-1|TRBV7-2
CASSIGGGIEQFF
TGTGCCAGCAGCATCGGGGGAGGCATTGAGCAGTTCTTC
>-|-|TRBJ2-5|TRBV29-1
CSVRRGIAWETQYF
TGCAGCGTCCGAAGGGGTATAGCTTGGGAGACCCAGTACTTC
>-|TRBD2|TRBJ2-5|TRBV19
CASSQLAGGEKTQYF
TGTGCCAGTAGTCAACTAGCGGGGGGTGAAAAGACCCAGTACTTC
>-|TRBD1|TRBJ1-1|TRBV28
CAGSGTGDKNTEAFF
TGTGCCGGAAGCGGGACAGGGGACAAGAACACTGAAGCTTTCTTT
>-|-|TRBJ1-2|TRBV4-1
CASSQEAPPAEVQGYTF
TGCGCCAGCAGCCAAGAGGCCCCCCCGGCGGAGGTCCAGGGCTACACCTTC
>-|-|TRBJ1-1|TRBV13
CASSFQTRNTEAFF
TGTGCCAGCAGCTTTCAGACCCGGAACACTGAAGCTTTCTTT
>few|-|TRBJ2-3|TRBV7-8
CASSLAEGYSTDTQYF
TGTGCCAGCAGCTTAGCGGAGGGGTACAGCACAGATACGCAGTATTTT
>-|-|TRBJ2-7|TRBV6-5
CASSDSHLTWEQYF
TGTGCCAGCAGCGACAGTCATCTTACGTGGGAGCAGTACTTC
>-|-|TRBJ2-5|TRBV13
CASSQTGNQETQYF
TGTGCCAGCAGCCAGACCGGGAATCAAGAGACCCAGTACTTC
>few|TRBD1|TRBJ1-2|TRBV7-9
CASGTSGTGDGYTF
TGTGCCAGCGGGACCTCCGGGACAGGGGATGGCTACACCTTC
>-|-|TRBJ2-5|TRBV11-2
CASSLDWVGWGETQYF
TGTGCCAGCAGCTTAGATTGGGTGGGCTGGGGGGAGACCCAGTACTTC
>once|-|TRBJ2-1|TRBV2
CASSGRDGSNNEQFF
TGTGCCAGCAGTGGGCGGGACGGTTCTAACAATGAGCAGTTCTTC
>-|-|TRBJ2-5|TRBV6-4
CASSDPRKETQYF
TGTGCCAGCAGTGACCCAAGAAAAGAGACCCAGTACTTC
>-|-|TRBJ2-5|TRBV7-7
CASSLFGLEQETQYF
TGTGCTAGCAGCTTATTCGGACTGGAACAAGAGACCCAGTACTTC
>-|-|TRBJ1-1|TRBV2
CASSDMVQLEAFF
TGTGCCAGCAGTGATATGGTACAGCTTGAAGCTTTCTTT
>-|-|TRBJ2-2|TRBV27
CASQRAINTGELFF
TGTGCCAGTCAAAGGGCGATTAACACCGGGGAGCTGTTTTTT
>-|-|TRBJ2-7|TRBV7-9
CASSSFLGYEQYF
TGTGCCAGCAGCTCCTTTTTGGGCTACGAGCAGTACTTC
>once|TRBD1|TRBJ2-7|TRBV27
CASSLTRDRVYEQYF
TGTGCCAGCAGTTTAACCCGGGACAGGGTCTACGAGCAGTACTTC
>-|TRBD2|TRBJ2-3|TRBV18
CASSRGLAGGFNSPSSTDTQYF
TGTGCCAGCTCACGAGGACTAGCGGGGGGGTTCAATTCGCCTTCTAGCACAGATACGCAGTATTTT
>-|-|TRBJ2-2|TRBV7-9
CASSPTSGELFF
TGTGCCAGCAGCCCGACTTCCGGGGAGCTGTTTTTT
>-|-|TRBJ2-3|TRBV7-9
CASSLAWVGGTDTQYF
TGTGCCAGCAGCTTAGCATGGGTAGGTGGGACAGATACGCAGTATTTT
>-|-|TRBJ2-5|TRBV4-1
CASSPYQRDQETQYF
TGCGCCAGCAGCCCCTATCAGCGGGACCAAGAGACCCAGTACTTC
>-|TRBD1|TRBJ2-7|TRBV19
CASSRTGYEQYF
TGTGCCAGTAGTAGGACAGGCTACGAGCAGTACTTC
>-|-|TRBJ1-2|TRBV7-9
CASSLITGANYGYTF
TGTGCCAGCAGCTTAATAACAGGAGCTAACTATGGCTACACCTTC
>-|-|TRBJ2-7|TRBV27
CASRSSYEQYF
TGTGCCAGCAGGAGCTCCTACGAGCAGTACTTC
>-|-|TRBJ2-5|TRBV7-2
CASSSSQETQYF
TGTGCCAGCAGCTCGTCCCAAGAGACCCAGTACTTC
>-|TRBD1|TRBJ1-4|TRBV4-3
CASSRQGEGKLFF
TGCGCCAGCAGCCGGCAGGGGGAGGGAAAACTGTTTTTT
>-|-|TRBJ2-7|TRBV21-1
CASSKEGGTAGEQYF
TGTGCCAGCAGCAAAGAAGGGGGGACCGCTGGCGAGCAGTACTTC
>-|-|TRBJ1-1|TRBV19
CASSKSRAEAFF
TGTGCCAGTAGTAAATCCCGGGCTGAAGCTTTCTTT
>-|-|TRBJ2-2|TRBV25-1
CASSEYRFGGELFF
TGTGCCAGCAGTGAATATCGTTTTGGCGGGGAGCTGTTTTTT
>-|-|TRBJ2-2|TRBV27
CASSFGRNTGELFF
TGTGCCAGCAGTTTTGGCCGGAACACCGGGGAGCTGTTTTTT
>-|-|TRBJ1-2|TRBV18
CASSPREGYGYGYTF
TGTGCCAGCTCACCGCGTGAAGGGTATGGCTATGGCTACACCTTC
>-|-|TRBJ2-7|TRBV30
CAWSWSGARNSYEQYF
TGTGCCTGGAGTTGGTCAGGGGCCCGCAATTCCTACGAGCAGTACTTC
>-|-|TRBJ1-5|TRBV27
CASSLGQGAQPQHF
TGTGCCAGCAGTTTAGGCCAGGGCGCTCAGCCCCAGCATTTT
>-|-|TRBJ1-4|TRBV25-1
CASSLATNEKLFF
TGTGCCAGCAGTCTGGCAACTAATGAAAAACTGTTTTTT
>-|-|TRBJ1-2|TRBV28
CASSLAEGYGYTF
TGTGCCAGCAGTTTGGCCGAGGGTTATGGCTACACCTTC
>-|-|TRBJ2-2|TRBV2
CASSSETGELFF
TGTGCCAGCAGTTCCGAAACCGGGGAGCTGTTTTTT
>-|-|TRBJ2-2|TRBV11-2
CASRRHDDAGELFF
TGTGCCAGCAGACGTCACGATGACGCCGGGGAGCTGTTTTTT
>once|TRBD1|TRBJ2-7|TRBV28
CASRLGTGGLYEQYF
TGTGCCAGCAGACTTGGGACAGGGGGCCTGTACGAGCAGTACTTC
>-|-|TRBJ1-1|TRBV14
CASSRTLFMNTEAFF
TGTGCCAGCAGCCGGACTCTATTCATGAACACTGAAGCTTTCTTT
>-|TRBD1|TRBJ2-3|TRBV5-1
CASSPGQVNTDTQYF
TGCGCCAGCAGCCCGGGACAGGTAAACACAGATACGCAGTATTTT